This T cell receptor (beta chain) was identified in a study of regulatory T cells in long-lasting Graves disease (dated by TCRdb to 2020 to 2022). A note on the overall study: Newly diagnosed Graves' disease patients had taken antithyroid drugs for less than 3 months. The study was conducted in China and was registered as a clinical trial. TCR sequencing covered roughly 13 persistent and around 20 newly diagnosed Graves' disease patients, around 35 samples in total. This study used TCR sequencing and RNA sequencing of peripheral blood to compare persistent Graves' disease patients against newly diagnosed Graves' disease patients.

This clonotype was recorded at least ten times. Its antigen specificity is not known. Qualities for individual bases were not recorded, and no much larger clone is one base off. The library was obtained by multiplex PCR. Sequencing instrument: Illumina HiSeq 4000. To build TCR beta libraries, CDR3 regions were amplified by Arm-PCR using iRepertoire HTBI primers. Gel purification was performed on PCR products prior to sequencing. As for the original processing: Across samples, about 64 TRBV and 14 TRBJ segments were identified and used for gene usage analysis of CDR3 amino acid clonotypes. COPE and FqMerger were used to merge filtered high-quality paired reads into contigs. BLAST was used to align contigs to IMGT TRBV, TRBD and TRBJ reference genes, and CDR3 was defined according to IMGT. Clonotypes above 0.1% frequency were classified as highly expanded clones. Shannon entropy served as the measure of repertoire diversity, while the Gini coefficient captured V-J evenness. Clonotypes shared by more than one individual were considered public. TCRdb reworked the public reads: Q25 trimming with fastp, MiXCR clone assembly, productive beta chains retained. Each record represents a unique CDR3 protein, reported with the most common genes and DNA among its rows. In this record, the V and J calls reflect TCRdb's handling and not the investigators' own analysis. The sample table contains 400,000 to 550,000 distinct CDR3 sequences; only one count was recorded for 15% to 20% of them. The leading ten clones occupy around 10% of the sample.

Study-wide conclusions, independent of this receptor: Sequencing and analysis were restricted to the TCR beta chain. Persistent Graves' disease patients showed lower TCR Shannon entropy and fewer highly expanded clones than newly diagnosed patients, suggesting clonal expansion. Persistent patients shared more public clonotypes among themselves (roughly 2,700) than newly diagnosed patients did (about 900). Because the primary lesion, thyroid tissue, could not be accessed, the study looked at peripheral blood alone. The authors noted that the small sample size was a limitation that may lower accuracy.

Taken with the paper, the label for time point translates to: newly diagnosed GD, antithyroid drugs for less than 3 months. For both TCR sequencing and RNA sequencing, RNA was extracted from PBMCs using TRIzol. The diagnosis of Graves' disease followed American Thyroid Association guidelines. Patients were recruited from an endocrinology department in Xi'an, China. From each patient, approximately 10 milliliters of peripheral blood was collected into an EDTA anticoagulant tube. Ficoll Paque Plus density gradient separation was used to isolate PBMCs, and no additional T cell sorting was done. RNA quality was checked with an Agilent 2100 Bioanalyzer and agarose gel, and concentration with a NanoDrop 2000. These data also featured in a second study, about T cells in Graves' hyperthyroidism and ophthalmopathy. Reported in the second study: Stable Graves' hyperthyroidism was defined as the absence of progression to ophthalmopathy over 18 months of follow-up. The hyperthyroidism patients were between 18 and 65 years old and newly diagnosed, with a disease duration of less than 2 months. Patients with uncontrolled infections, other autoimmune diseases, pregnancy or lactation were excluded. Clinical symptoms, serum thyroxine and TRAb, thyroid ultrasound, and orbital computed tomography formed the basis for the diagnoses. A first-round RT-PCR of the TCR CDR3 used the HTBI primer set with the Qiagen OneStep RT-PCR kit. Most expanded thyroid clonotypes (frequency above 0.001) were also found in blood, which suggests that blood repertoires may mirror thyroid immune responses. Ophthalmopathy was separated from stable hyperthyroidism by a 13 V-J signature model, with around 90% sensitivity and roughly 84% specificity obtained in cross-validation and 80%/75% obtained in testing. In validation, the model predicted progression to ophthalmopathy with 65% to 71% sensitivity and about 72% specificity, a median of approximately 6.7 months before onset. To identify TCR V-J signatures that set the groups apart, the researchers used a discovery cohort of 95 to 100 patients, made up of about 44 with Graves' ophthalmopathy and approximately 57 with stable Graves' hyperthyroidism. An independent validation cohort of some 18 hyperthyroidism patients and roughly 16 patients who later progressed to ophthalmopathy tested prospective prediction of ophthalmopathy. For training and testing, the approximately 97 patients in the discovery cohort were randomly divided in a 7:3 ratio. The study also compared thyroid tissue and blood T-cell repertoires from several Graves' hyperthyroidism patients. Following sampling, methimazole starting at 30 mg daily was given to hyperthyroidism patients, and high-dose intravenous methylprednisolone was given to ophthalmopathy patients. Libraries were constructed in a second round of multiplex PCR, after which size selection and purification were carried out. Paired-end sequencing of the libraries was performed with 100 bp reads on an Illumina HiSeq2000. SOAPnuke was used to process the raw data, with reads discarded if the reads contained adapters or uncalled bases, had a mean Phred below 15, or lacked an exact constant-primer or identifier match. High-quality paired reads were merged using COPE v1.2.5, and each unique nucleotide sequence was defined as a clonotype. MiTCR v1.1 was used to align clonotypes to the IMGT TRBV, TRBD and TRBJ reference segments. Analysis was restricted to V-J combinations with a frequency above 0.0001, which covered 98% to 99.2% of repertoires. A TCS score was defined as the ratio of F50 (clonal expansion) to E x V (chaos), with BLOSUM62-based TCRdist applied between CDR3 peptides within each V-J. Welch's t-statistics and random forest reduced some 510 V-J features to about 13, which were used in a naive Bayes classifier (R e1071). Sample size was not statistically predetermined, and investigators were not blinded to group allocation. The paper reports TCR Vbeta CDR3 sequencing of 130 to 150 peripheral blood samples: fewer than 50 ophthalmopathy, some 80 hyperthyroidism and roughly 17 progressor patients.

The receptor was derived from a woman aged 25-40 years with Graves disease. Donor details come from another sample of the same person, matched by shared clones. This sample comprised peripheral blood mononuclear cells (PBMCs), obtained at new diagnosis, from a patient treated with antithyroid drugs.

The CDR3 reads CASSQPGQGAGEQYF. The sequence in DNA is TGCGCCAGCAGCCAACCGGGACAGGGGGCCGGCGAGCAGTACTTC. The chain is assembled from TRBV4-1 and TRBJ2-7; TRBD1 matches 12 bases in the middle. Here V drops 2 bases and J drops 6 bases, and the junction holds 5 bases not matched to any gene. Via the germline V gene, CDR1 is MGHRA and CDR2 YSYEKL. The CDR3 contains 15 residues, cysteine and phenylalanine counted. Only the CDR3 DNA is retained, 45 bases long and in frame from the first base.